In its sample, the clone carrying this TCR beta chain was seen many times. TCRdb called the RT-PCR reads again in MiXCR, with one record for every CDR3 protein. The table has about 680,000 distinct CDR3 sequences, 12% to 15% seen once; the top ten hold roughly 3.9%. The sequenced sample was memory CD4+ T cells from blood. This TCR was sampled from a female donor in good health, serving as a healthy control.

CDR3 region: CASSQEVWGYEQYF. CDR3 DNA: TGTGCCAGCAGCCAAGAAGTTTGGGGCTACGAGCAGTACTTC. V is TRBV4-2 and J is TRBJ2-7, with D hard to call. Per germline, CDR1 LGHNA and CDR2 YNFKEQ. CDR3 length equals 14 residues. V lost 0 bases to trimming and J lost 3 bases, with 9 bases between them.